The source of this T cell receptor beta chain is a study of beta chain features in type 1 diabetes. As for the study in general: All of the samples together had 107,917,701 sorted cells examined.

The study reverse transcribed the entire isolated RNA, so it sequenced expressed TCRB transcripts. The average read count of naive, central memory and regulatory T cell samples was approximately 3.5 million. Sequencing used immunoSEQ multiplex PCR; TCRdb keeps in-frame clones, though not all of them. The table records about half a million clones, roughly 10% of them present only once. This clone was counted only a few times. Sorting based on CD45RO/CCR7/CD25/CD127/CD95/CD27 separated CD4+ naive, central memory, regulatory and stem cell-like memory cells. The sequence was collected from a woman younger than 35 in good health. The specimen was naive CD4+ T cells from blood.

CDR3 region: CASSPPRGRRNEQFF. CDR3 nucleotide sequence: TGTGCCAGCTCACCTCCGAGGGGGCGCAGGAATGAGCAGTTCTTC. The chain carries TRBV18 and TRBJ2-1; the match to TRBD1 covers 7 bases. CDR1 and CDR2 (germline): KGHSH, LQKENI. This CDR3 contains 15 residues. With V trimmed by 3 bases and J by 7 bases, 9 bases remained unmatched.